This T cell receptor (beta chain) is from a study of T cell repertoires in cytomegalovirus infection. Germline V gives CDR1 SGHVS, CDR2 FQNEAQ. The CDR3 runs to 14 residues. With V trimmed by 3 bases and J by 4 bases, 4 bases remained unmatched. One entry per CDR3 protein results from TCRdb running MiXCR on the reads. The repertoire holds approximately 500,000 distinct CDR3 sequences, 10% to 12% seen once, with 9.5% to 13% in the top ten. This clonotype was found many times. The specimen sequenced was PBMCs. The rearrangement joins TRBV7-8 to TRBJ1-2, with TRBD1 matching 8 bases. This sequence originates from a human donor in good health (CMV status not recorded). Some clones in this sample may be carry-over from other donors' samples. The CDR3 nucleotides read TGTGCCAGCAGCTTTGCAGGGGGCAGCTATGGCTACACCTTC. This codes for CASSFAGGSYGYTF.